The 29 T cell receptor beta chains in this list originate from one sample, sequenced in a study of blood T cell repertoires in COVID-19. Clones were read by immunoSEQ multiplex PCR, and TCRdb kept only the in-frame ones, dropping some. Among 70,000 to 90,000 clones, 86% were seen once, and the ten largest hold 6.3%. Sequencing was performed on peripheral blood. All receptors come from a man older than 75 with COVID-19, enrolled during active disease.

The chain uses TRBV15 and TRBJ2-5, with TRBD2 as a possible D gene (7 bases). CDR3 length: 14 residues. Trimming cost V 3 bases and J 5 bases, with 13 bases left between them. Germline loops: CDR1 LNHNV, CDR2 YYDKDF (reference sequence). The CDR3, as DNA: TGTGCCACCAGCAGGGGAGGGGGGACGGAGACCCAGTACTTC. Protein: CATSRGGGTETQYF.

This sequence joins TRBV18 and TRBJ1-6, with D maybe TRBD1 (5 bases). This CDR3 is built from 17 residues. The V gene lost 3 bases and the J gene lost 9 bases, with 21 bases spanning the gap. Looked up from germline, CDR1 is KGHSH and CDR2 is LQKENI. The CDR3 DNA follows: TGTGCCAGCTCACCGGACGGTGACAGCCATAGGAGTTCACCCCTCCACTTT. It yields the protein CASSPDGDSHRSSPLHF.

The V call is TRBV5-1, the J call TRBJ2-5; 10 bases line up with TRBD1. V lost 4 bases to trimming and J lost 4 bases; unmatched junction nucleotides: 10. The length of the CDR3 is 16 residues. In germline, CDR1 is SGHRS, CDR2 YFSETQ. DNA of the CDR3: TGCGCCAGCAGCCCGGGGACCGGGACAGGGGTAGAGACCCAGTACTTC. Translation gives CASSPGTGTGVETQYF.

This chain connects TRBV6-1 to TRBJ1-6, with 8 nucleotides matching TRBD1. This CDR3 region has 13 residues. From germline, CDR1 is MNHNS and CDR2 SASEGT. V was clipped by 3 bases and J by 14 bases; unmatched bases: 6. The CDR3 loop reads CASSERQGLTLHF. The CDR3 coding sequence is TGTGCCAGCAGTGAGAGACAGGGGTTGACCCTCCACTTT.

CDR3 protein: CASSLSGDEAFF. CDR3 sequence (DNA): TGTGCCAGCAGCTTATCAGGGGATGAAGCTTTCTTT. The chain combines TRBV7-9 with TRBJ1-1; possibly TRBD1 for D (6 bases). Germline-derived CDR1 and CDR2 are SEHNR and FQNEAQ (reference sequence). CDR3 length: 12 amino acids. Trimming took 2 bases from V and 7 from J, leaving 8 bases between them.

The genes are TRBV6-1 and TRBJ1-2; D might be TRBD1 (6 bases). CDR1 is MNHNS, CDR2 SASEGT, per germline. V was trimmed by 1 base and J by 8 bases, leaving 14 bases between them. This CDR3 comprises 14 residues. Written as DNA, the CDR3 is TGTGCCAGCAGTGAAGGACGGGGGGCGTGGGGCTACACCTTC. It encodes CASSEGRGAWGYTF.

V gene TRBV11-2 combines with J gene TRBJ2-1, with TRBD2 identical over 7 bases. Trimming removed 5 bases from V and 6 bases from J; junction bases left unmatched: 7. The V gene's germline CDR1 is SGHAT and CDR2 FQNNGV. The CDR3 consists of 14 residues. Here the CDR3 reads CASSAWVAGNEQFF. Written as DNA, the CDR3 is TGTGCCAGCAGCGCCTGGGTAGCGGGCAATGAGCAGTTCTTC.

This chain connects TRBV20-1 to TRBJ2-7, with TRBD2 identical over 7 bases. The germline V gene has CDR1 DFQATT and CDR2 SNEGSKA (reference sequence). The V gene end was trimmed by 3 bases and the J gene end by 2 bases; junction bases not matched to a gene: 1. The CDR3 has 12 amino acids. CDR3 DNA: TGCAGTGCTAGTGGGGGGGCCTACGAGCAGTACTTC. Its protein product is CSASGGAYEQYF.

DNA for the CDR3: TGTGCCATCAGTGGGAGGGGGCGTAACACTGAAGCTTTCTTT. This encodes CAISGRGRNTEAFF. The chain combines TRBV10-3 with TRBJ1-1; TRBD1 matches 7 bases. The CDR3 extends over 14 amino acids. The V gene end was trimmed by 4 bases and the J gene end by 2 bases; junction bases not matched to a gene: 4. CDR1 and CDR2 from the germline V gene are ENHRY and SYGVKD.

This clone has a handful of counts. The CDR3 DNA sequence: TGTGCCAGCAGCTTAGTAGCGGTGGGTTCCTACGAGCAGTACTTC. Amino acids: CASSLVAVGSYEQYF. The V call is TRBV7-2, the J call TRBJ2-7; perhaps TRBD2 as D (6 bases). V was cut by 1 base and J by 1 base, with 11 bases left in between. CDR3 length equals 15 residues. Germline V gene lookup returns CDR1 SGHTA and CDR2 FQGNSA.

The rearrangement uses TRBV6-5 and TRBJ2-7; D might be TRBD1 (5 bases). V dropped 7 bases and J dropped 2 bases, with 15 bases sitting between them. The CDR3 runs to 14 residues. CDR1 MNHEY and CDR2 SVGAGI come from the germline V gene. The CDR3 is CASKPSQGTYEQYF. The CDR3 DNA is TGTGCCAGCAAGCCCAGCCAGGGTACCTACGAGCAGTACTTC.

The chain carries TRBV2 and TRBJ2-7; D perhaps matches TRBD2 (6 bases). Germline lookup yields CDR1 SNHLY and CDR2 FYNNEI. Trimming cost V 0 bases and J 3 bases, with 9 bases left between them. This CDR3 contains 14 residues. The CDR3 loop reads CASSEASGVYEQYF. CDR3 coding DNA: TGTGCCAGCAGTGAAGCGTCGGGGGTCTACGAGCAGTACTTC.

This chain uses TRBV11-3 with TRBJ2-2; 7 bases match TRBD1. The CDR3 covers 15 residues. The V segment lost 1 base and the J segment 6 bases; nucleotides outside the gene matches: 5. Germline CDR1 and CDR2: SGHNT and YENEEA. CDR3 in amino acids: CASSLGGGMAGELFF. The DNA for the CDR3 is TGTGCCAGCAGCTTAGGAGGGGGCATGGCCGGGGAGCTGTTTTTT.

The genes are TRBV19 and TRBJ1-2; 8 bases are a match to TRBD1. This CDR3 is 16 amino acids long. After removal of 5 bases from V and 0 bases from J, the junction contained 8 bases not matched to a gene. Germline CDR1 LNHDA, CDR2 SQIVND (reference sequence). The CDR3 DNA follows: TGTGCCAGTAGTGCAAATACAGGGGGGGCTAACTATGGCTACACCTTC. It codes for CASSANTGGANYGYTF.

The genes are TRBV15 and TRBJ1-5; unclear D gene. V was cut by 0 bases and J by 1 base, with 7 bases left in between. The germline V gene encodes CDR1 LNHNV and CDR2 YYDKDF (reference sequence). The length of the CDR3 is 15 residues. CDR3 coding DNA: TGTGCCACCAGCAGAGAAGGGAGGAGCAATCAGCCCCAGCATTTT. Protein sequence: CATSREGRSNQPQHF.

The genes are TRBV5-4 and TRBJ2-5, with 14 positions matching TRBD2. The CDR3 runs 17 residues. Trimming cost V 4 bases and J 4 bases; bases outside gene matches: 9. Germline V gene lookup returns CDR1 SGHNT and CDR2 YYREEE (reference sequence). The CDR3 DNA is TGTGCCAGCAGCCGTAGACTAGCGGGGGGGCCCCCAGAGACCCAGTACTTC. Translating gives CASSRRLAGGPPETQYF. Drawing the rest from reference TRBV5-4 and TRBJ2-5, the complete variable domain is ETGVTQSPTHLIKTRGQQVTLRCSSQSGHNTVSWYQQALGQGPQFIFQYYREEENGRGNFPPRFSGLQFPNYSSELNVNALELDDSALYLCASSRRLAGGPPETQYFGPGTRLLVL.

This chain links TRBV5-1 with TRBJ1-1; possible D gene TRBD1, 5 bases. There are 14 residues in the CDR3. Trimming took off 3 bases at V and 2 bases at J, with 11 bases between the two ends. Germline CDR1 reads SGHRS; CDR2 reads YFSETQ. The CDR3 DNA reads TGCGCCAGCAGCTCCCAAACAGGTAACACTGAAGCTTTCTTT. It specifies CASSSQTGNTEAFF.

This clone was seen a single time. This CDR3 is CASSQDRGAGNTEAFF. DNA for the CDR3: TGCGCCAGCAGCCAAGATCGGGGGGCGGGGAACACTGAAGCTTTCTTT. The chain employs TRBV4-1 and TRBJ1-1; D perhaps matches TRBD1 (6 bases). CDR1 MGHRA and CDR2 YSYEKL come from the germline V gene. Trimming shortened V by 0 bases and J by 1 base, and 12 bases separated the two germline ends. The CDR3 has 16 amino acids.

V and J are TRBV6-5 and TRBJ1-3; D not resolved. The V and J ends lost 2 bases and 0 bases respectively, with 11 bases between them. This CDR3 region has 16 residues. Germline values: CDR1 MNHEY, CDR2 SVGAGI. In DNA form, the CDR3 reads TGTGCCAGCAGTTACCCCCCCGGGAGCTCTGGAAACACCATATATTTT. It is translated as CASSYPPGSSGNTIYF.

This CDR3 is CASSLRSGYTGTDTQYF. CDR3 sequence (DNA): TGTGCCAGCAGCTTGCGGTCAGGTTATACCGGCACAGATACGCAGTATTTT. V and J are TRBV5-6 and TRBJ2-3; D is uncertain. Trimming took off 1 base at V and 1 base at J, with 16 bases between the two ends. Germline CDR1 SGHDT, CDR2 YYEEEE. The CDR3 has 17 residues.

The genes are TRBV6-2 or TRBV6-3 and TRBJ1-2; 8 bases align to TRBD1. The trim removed 6 bases at V and 8 bases at J, leaving 5 bases unmatched. CDR1 is MNHEY and CDR2 is SVGEGT in the germline V gene. The CDR3 is made up of 12 amino acids. The CDR3 spells CASSRQGRGYTF. The CDR3 DNA reads TGTGCCAGCAGCCGACAGGGGCGAGGCTACACCTTC.

The chain uses TRBV5-1 and TRBJ1-6; no firm D call. Looked up from germline, CDR1 is SGHRS and CDR2 is YFSETQ. The CDR3 totals 18 residues. The V end lost 3 bases, the J end lost 0 bases, and 16 bases lay between the germline ends. CDR3 in DNA: TGCGCCAGCAGCTCAACTTCTTCCGTTAGCTCCTATAATTCACCCCTCCACTTT. This gives the protein CASSSTSSVSSYNSPLHF.

V is TRBV11-2 and J is TRBJ2-3; TRBD2 is a possible D gene (6 bases). This CDR3 region has 16 residues. V lost 1 base, J lost 2 bases, and 13 bases lay in between. The germline V gene has CDR1 SGHAT and CDR2 FQNNGV. This CDR3 is CASSLAGLSFTDTQYF. Written as DNA, the CDR3 is TGTGCCAGCAGCTTAGCGGGACTGAGTTTCACAGATACGCAGTATTTT. The full variable domain, in which reference TRBV11-2 and TRBJ2-3 provide the parts outside the CDR3, is EAGVAQSPRYKIIEKRQSVAFWCNPISGHATLYWYQQILGQGPKLLIQFQNNGVVDDSQLPKDRFSAERLKGVDSTLKIQPAKLEDSAVYLCASSLAGLSFTDTQYFGPGTRLTVL.

V is TRBV3-1 (or the pseudogene TRBV3-2) and J is TRBJ1-1, with D unresolved. The V gene lost 5 bases and the J gene lost 0 bases, with 10 bases spanning the gap. The CDR3 loop spans 14 amino acids. Germline V gives CDR1 LGHDT, CDR2 YNNKEL (reference sequence). The CDR3, as DNA: TGTGCCAGCAGCTTCGACACCATGAACACTGAAGCTTTCTTT. Its translation is CASSFDTMNTEAFF.

This chain links TRBV19 with TRBJ2-7; tentatively, D is TRBD2 (6 bases). V was clipped by 0 bases and J by 0 bases, with 9 bases between them. The CDR3 has 15 amino acids. The germline V gene has CDR1 LNHDA and CDR2 SQIVND (reference sequence). The CDR3 nucleotides are TGTGCCAGTAGTATAGAGGGGGGAACCTCCTACGAGCAGTACTTC. Protein sequence: CASSIEGGTSYEQYF.

This chain links TRBV6-5 with TRBJ2-5; possibly TRBD2 for D (5 bases). V was trimmed by 8 bases and J by 5 bases, leaving 15 bases between them. The germline V gene has CDR1 MNHEY and CDR2 SVGAGI. The CDR3 extends over 13 amino acids. CDR3 sequence (DNA): TGTGCCAGCGGAAGTGGGAGTGGTGAGACCCAGTACTTC. It specifies CASGSGSGETQYF.

This clone was seen a few times. In DNA, the CDR3 is TGTGCCAGCAGCCGCAGAACCTATGGCTACACCTTC. This sequence encodes CASSRRTYGYTF. This chain links TRBV3-1 (or the pseudogene TRBV3-2) with TRBJ1-2; no clear D. Germline loops: CDR1 LGHDT, CDR2 YNNKEL (reference sequence). Trimming pared 4 bases from V and 4 bases from J, leaving 7 bases between. CDR3 size: 12 residues.

This chain links TRBV25-1 with TRBJ2-7; 9 bases match TRBD1. Per the germline V gene, CDR1 is MGHDK and CDR2 is SYGVNS. The CDR3 sequence is 15 residues long. V was clipped by 1 base and J by 3 bases; unmatched bases: 4. DNA for the CDR3: TGTGCCAGCAGTGAATTCGAGACAGGGGGCTACGAGCAGTACTTC. This gives the protein CASSEFETGGYEQYF.

This chain links TRBV10-3 with TRBJ1-1, with TRBD1 as a possible D gene (5 bases). From germline, CDR1 is ENHRY and CDR2 SYGVKD. The V end was cut by 6 bases, the J end by 3 bases, with 11 bases between. The CDR3 extends over 13 amino acids. The CDR3 bases are TGTGCCATCAGCGGGGGAACAGACACTGAAGCTTTCTTT. Protein: CAISGGTDTEAFF.